This passage covers 6 T cell receptor beta chains from one sample sequenced in a study of T cell responses to AZD1222 COVID-19 vaccine. Sequencing was performed with immunoSEQ multiplex PCR; in TCRdb, only in-frame clones are kept and a portion is missing. In the table there are around 100,000 clones, 75% to 90% of which are singletons. The sequences come from peripheral blood, collected on day 0 of AZD1222 vaccination. The receptors originated from an adult in good health.

J is TRBJ2-5 and V is TRBV7-9; no reliable D call. The germline V gene encodes CDR1 SEHNR and CDR2 FQNEAQ (reference sequence). The V end lost 6 bases, the J end lost 2 bases, and 19 bases lay between the germline ends. CDR3 size: 16 residues. The CDR3 spells CASSLPAGPLQETQYF. DNA for the CDR3: TGTGCCAGCAGTCTCCCGGCAGGACCGTTACAAGAGACCCAGTACTTC.

The genes are TRBV24-1 and TRBJ2-3; the D is unclear. Germline CDR1 KGHDR, CDR2 SFDVKD. Trimming stripped 4 bases from V and 5 bases from J, with 9 bases between. The CDR3 contains 13 residues. CDR3 amino acids: CATSDSPLDTQYF. The CDR3 DNA reads as TGTGCCACCAGTGACTCTCCACTAGATACGCAGTATTTT.

The V and J genes are TRBV28 and TRBJ1-1; 8 nucleotides line up with TRBD1. CDR1 and CDR2 from the germline V gene are MDHEN and SYDVKM. The CDR3 runs 11 residues. J lost 10 bases, V lost 6 bases, and 4 bases had no gene match. CDR3 protein: CASRWTGLAFF. CDR3 coding DNA: TGTGCCAGCAGGTGGACAGGGTTAGCTTTCTTT.

The chain carries TRBV18 and TRBJ2-7, with TRBD1 matching 7 bases. Trimming cost V 1 base and J 3 bases; bases outside gene matches: 6. The CDR3 is 15 amino acids. From germline, CDR1 is KGHSH and CDR2 LQKENI. The DNA for the CDR3 is TGTGCCAGCTCACCACTCCGGGACAGCCACTACGAGCAGTACTTC. This gives the protein CASSPLRDSHYEQYF.

The gene calls are TRBV29-1 and TRBJ1-2; D call uncertain. Germline CDR1 reads SQVTM; CDR2 reads ANQGSEA. The CDR3 sequence is 14 residues long. Trimming took 1 base from V and 14 from J, leaving 23 bases between them. Here the CDR3 DNA reads TGCAGCGTTGAAGCACCACAGCAGAGTTTAGTTGAGACCTTC. Translated: CSVEAPQQSLVETF.

Written as DNA, the CDR3 is TGTGCCAGCAGCTTAACGCCTGGACAGGGGGCCTACACCTTC. This sequence encodes CASSLTPGQGAYTF. V usage is TRBV7-3 and J usage is TRBJ1-2; 11 bases map to TRBD1. This CDR3 comprises 14 residues. The germline CDR1 and CDR2 sequences are SGHTA and FQGTGA. V gave up 0 bases and J gave up 10 bases; unmatched junction bases: 4.